These 24 T cell receptor beta chains were all obtained from the same sample, sequenced in a study of post-analysis software for immune sequencing data. Prepared libraries of TCR beta cDNA carried unique molecular identifiers. Using its own MiXCR run on the PCR reads, TCRdb lists one record per CDR3 protein. This table holds roughly 670,000 distinct CDR3 sequences, approximately 60% found once. No antigen is known for these receptors. General study findings and limits: About 5 TRBV segments, including TRBV5-6, TRBV5-1 and TRBV20-1, were more frequent in patients than controls.

Sequencing was carried out using blood. These TCRs come from a girl aged 2 to 9 with multiple sclerosis.

This chain links TRBV11-2 with TRBJ1-1, with 7 bases fitting TRBD1. V trimming: 4 bases; J trimming: 8 bases; junction bases outside the gene matches: 4. Germline CDR1 SGHAT, CDR2 FQNNGV. The length of the CDR3 is 12 residues. In DNA, the CDR3 is TGTGCCAGCAGCTCCATGGACAGGGAAGCTTTCTTT. Protein product: CASSSMDREAFF.

This chain connects TRBV4-1 to TRBJ1-4; maybe TRBD1 (5 bases). CDR1 is MGHRA, CDR2 YSYEKL, per germline. V lost 0 bases and J lost 5, with 10 bases in between. CDR3 length: 15 amino acids. The CDR3 DNA follows: TGCGCCAGCAGCCAAGAAGGAGGGGCGAATGAAAAACTGTTTTTT. As protein: CASSQEGGANEKLFF.

This clonotype has a handful of counts. CDR3 in amino acids: CATSDPGKSDRNTDTQYF. The CDR3 nucleotides are TGTGCCACCAGTGATCCCGGGAAAAGCGACAGAAACACAGATACGCAGTATTTT. This chain links TRBV24-1 with TRBJ2-3; D possibly uses TRBD1 or TRBD2 (5 bases each). Looked up from germline, CDR1 is KGHDR and CDR2 is SFDVKD. V gave up 3 bases and J gave up 2 bases, with 20 bases separating them. CDR3 length: 18 residues.

V usage is TRBV2 and J usage is TRBJ2-1; D tentatively reads TRBD1 or TRBD2 (5 bases each). Germline V gene data show CDR1 as SNHLY and CDR2 as FYNNEI. CDR3 size: 12 residues. V lost 6 bases to trimming and J lost 7 bases, with 10 bases between them. The CDR3 DNA follows: TGTGCCAGCAGGAGGGACGTGAATGAGCAGTTCTTC. Translating gives CASRRDVNEQFF.

The chain is built from TRBV18 and TRBJ2-5; tentative D call: TRBD2 (6 bases). V dropped 6 bases and J dropped 3 bases, with 14 bases sitting between them. Germline V gene sequence: CDR1 KGHSH, CDR2 LQKENI. The CDR3 contains 14 residues. The CDR3 protein is CASSQLSGKETQYF. In nucleotides, the CDR3 is TGTGCCAGCTCTCAGCTTAGCGGAAAAGAGACCCAGTACTTC. Full variable domain (outside the CDR3, taken from reference TRBV18 and TRBJ2-5): NAGVMQNPRHLVRRRGQEARLRCSPMKGHSHVYWYRQLPEEGLKFMVYLQKENIIDESGMPKERFSAEFPKEGPSILRIQQVVRGDSAAYFCASSQLSGKETQYFGPGTRLLVL.

There are a few counts of this clonotype. This CDR3 reads CSARTSGAYNEQFF. CDR3 DNA: TGCAGTGCTAGGACCAGCGGAGCCTACAATGAGCAGTTCTTC. The J gene is TRBJ2-1, the V gene TRBV20-1, with a tentative D call TRBD2 (5 bases). Trimming shortened V by 3 bases and J by 2 bases, and 11 bases separated the two germline ends. The germline gives CDR1 DFQATT, CDR2 SNEGSKA (reference sequence). The CDR3 has 14 amino acids.

The rearrangement links TRBV6-5 to TRBJ2-3; 12 nucleotides match TRBD2. This CDR3 is built from 17 residues. CDR1 and CDR2 (germline): MNHEY, SVGAGI. V lost 0 bases and J lost 3; bases outside the gene matches: 4. The CDR3 spells CASSYSTSGRATDTQYF. For the CDR3, the DNA is TGTGCCAGCAGTTACTCGACTAGCGGGAGAGCGACAGATACGCAGTATTTT.

This chain connects TRBV20-1 to TRBJ2-1, with 10 bases aligning to TRBD2. The CDR3 has 13 residues. Germline V gene data show CDR1 as DFQATT and CDR2 as SNEGSKA (reference sequence). CDR3 amino acids: CSPSGSLDNEQFF. CDR3 coding DNA: TGCAGCCCTAGCGGGAGTTTGGACAATGAGCAGTTCTTC.

V is TRBV19 and J is TRBJ2-2; D is ambiguous. The CDR3 extends over 11 amino acids. Trimming removed 5 bases at V and 7 bases at J, with 5 bases between. Germline V CDR1 and CDR2: LNHDA, SQIVND (reference sequence). The CDR3 DNA reads TGTGCCAGTAGTCAGATCGGGGAGCTGTTTTTT. Protein sequence: CASSQIGELFF.

The V gene is TRBV20-1, the J gene TRBJ2-5; TRBD1 agrees at 9 bases. The J segment lost 3 bases and the V segment lost 3 bases, leaving 26 bases of the junction unmatched. Germline V gene sequence: CDR1 DFQATT, CDR2 SNEGSKA (reference sequence). This CDR3 is built from 21 residues. CDR3 nucleotide sequence: TGCAGTGCTAGGAGTGTCAGTGAGTCCCTCGCACAGGGGGCGGGGAAAGAGACCCAGTACTTC. Residues: CSARSVSESLAQGAGKETQYF.

This clonotype showed up just a few times. The J gene is TRBJ1-2, the V gene TRBV29-1; D remains ambiguous. Trimming took 3 bases from V and 4 from J, leaving 12 bases between them. This CDR3 comprises 13 residues. Germline CDR1 and CDR2: SQVTM and ANQGSEA. The CDR3 DNA sequence: TGCAGCGTTGATTACGGAGCCTCCTATGGCTACACCTTC. Protein product: CSVDYGASYGYTF.

This clonotype was detected only once. The V gene is TRBV6-6, the J gene TRBJ1-2; D is perhaps TRBD1 (6 bases). Per the germline V gene, CDR1 is MNHNY and CDR2 is SVGAGI (reference sequence). The V and J ends lost 0 bases and 6 bases respectively, with 8 bases between them. The CDR3 loop spans 13 amino acids. The CDR3 reads CASSYSPGDGYTF. For the CDR3, the DNA is TGTGCCAGCAGTTACTCTCCAGGGGATGGCTACACCTTC.

The chain links TRBV25-1 to TRBJ2-3; the D is unclear. V lost 3 bases to trimming and J lost 1 base, with 11 bases between them. Germline lookup yields CDR1 MGHDK and CDR2 SYGVNS. This CDR3 has 15 amino acids. CDR3 in DNA: TGTGCCAGCAGTGATGGTGGACCGGGCACAGATACGCAGTATTTT. It is translated as CASSDGGPGTDTQYF.

This chain uses TRBV29-1 with TRBJ2-3; possibly TRBD1 for D (6 bases). Trimming took 4 bases from V and 5 from J, leaving 16 bases between them. CDR1 is SQVTM, CDR2 ANQGSEA, per germline. CDR3 size: 14 residues. DNA for the CDR3: TGCAGCGTTGTGAGTTCAGGGGCAGGAGATACGCAGTATTTT. Translation: CSVVSSGAGDTQYF.

The V call is TRBV20-1, the J call TRBJ2-5; D call uncertain. The CDR3 runs to 11 residues. CDR1 is DFQATT, CDR2 SNEGSKA, per germline (reference sequence). Deletions cut 6 bases from V and 7 bases from J, with 12 bases between. CDR3 sequence: CSARRTGTQYF. The CDR3 DNA reads TGCAGTGCGAGGCGCACGGGGACCCAGTACTTC.

In this sample, this clonotype turned up a few times. The chain recombines TRBV12-3 or TRBV12-4 with TRBJ2-6, with TRBD2 matching over 7 bases. V dropped 2 bases and J dropped 0; count of bases not matched to a gene: 7. This CDR3 is built from 18 residues. CDR3 sequence reads: CASSLIAGVRSGANVLTF. CDR3 bases: TGTGCCAGCAGTTTAATAGCGGGCGTCCGCTCTGGGGCCAACGTCCTGACTTTC.

This clonotype turned up a few times. DNA of the CDR3: TGCGCCAGCAGCTCCGGACTGAAGACCTACGAGCAGTACTTC. It codes for CASSSGLKTYEQYF. This chain uses TRBV5-1 with TRBJ2-7; weak D call: TRBD2 (5 bases). Per the germline V gene, CDR1 is SGHRS and CDR2 is YFSETQ. This CDR3 contains 14 residues. Trimming removed 3 bases from V and 2 bases from J, with 12 bases in between.

The chain links TRBV20-1 to TRBJ2-7, with TRBD2 matching over 14 bases. CDR1 and CDR2 from the germline V gene are DFQATT and SNEGSKA (reference sequence). V lost 3 bases and J lost 2; bases outside the gene matches: 3. The CDR3 length is 15 residues. The CDR3 sequence: CSASGGLAGAYEQYF. The CDR3 nucleotides are TGCAGTGCTAGTGGGGGACTAGCGGGAGCCTACGAGCAGTACTTC.

This clonotype was picked up a small number of times. This sequence joins TRBV4-2 and TRBJ2-5; 9 bases match TRBD2. Germline-derived CDR1 and CDR2 are LGHNA and YNFKEQ. Unmatched junction bases numbered 7, after V lost 0 bases and J lost 2 bases. The CDR3 extends over 17 amino acids. The CDR3 nucleotides are TGTGCCAGCAGCCAAGATCGGGCGGGGGGGCGTCAAGAGACCCAGTACTTC. This sequence encodes CASSQDRAGGRQETQYF.

The chain joins TRBV20-1 to TRBJ2-7; unclear D gene. Germline V CDR1 and CDR2: DFQATT, SNEGSKA (reference sequence). Trimming removed 4 bases from V and 6 bases from J, with 19 bases in between. The CDR3 is 14 residues long. CDR3: CSATLRASPREQYF. DNA for the CDR3: TGCAGTGCTACTCTACGGGCTTCACCGCGCGAGCAGTACTTC.

As DNA, the CDR3 is TGTGCCATCAGTGAGTCCGGAGATTGGGGAGCGGAGACCCAGTACTTC. Protein product: CAISESGDWGAETQYF. The chain joins TRBV10-3 to TRBJ2-7, with D possibly TRBD2 on 5 matching bases. TRBJ2-5 explains the end of the DNA better; the J call may be wrong. The CDR3 length is 16 residues. CDR1 and CDR2 from the germline V gene are ENHRY and SYGVKD.

The chain links TRBV15 to TRBJ2-4; no clear D. The end of the DNA aligns better with TRBJ2-7, so the J call may be wrong. The CDR3 is made up of 12 amino acids. The germline CDR1 and CDR2 sequences are LNHNV and YYDKDF (reference sequence). CDR3 sequence: CATSQQRYEQYF. The DNA of the CDR3 is TGTGCCACCAGCCAGCAACGCTACGAGCAGTACTTC.

The chain has TRBV25-1 and TRBJ2-1; D uncertain. The CDR3 length is 15 residues. Trimming shortened V by 4 bases and J by 3 bases, and 13 bases separated the two germline ends. Germline lookup yields CDR1 MGHDK and CDR2 SYGVNS. Here the CDR3 reads CASSVGQLNYNEQFF. CDR3 coding DNA: TGTGCCAGCAGTGTTGGGCAGTTGAACTACAATGAGCAGTTCTTC. Full variable domain (rest looked up from reference TRBV25-1 and TRBJ2-1): EADIYQTPRYLVIGTGKKITLECSQTMGHDKMYWYQQDPGMELHLIHYSYGVNSTEKGDLSSESTVSRIRTEHFPLTLESARPSHTSQYLCASSVGQLNYNEQFFGPGTRLTVL.

The chain joins TRBV24-1 to TRBJ2-5; 7 nucleotides agree with TRBD2. The CDR3 is 14 amino acids. Trimming cost V 5 bases and J 5 bases; bases outside gene matches: 7. Per germline, CDR1 KGHDR and CDR2 SFDVKD. DNA of the CDR3: TGTGCCACCAGTGCCCGGACTAGTGGCGAGACCCAGTACTTC. It translates to CATSARTSGETQYF.